Listed below are T cell receptor beta chains from one sample, sequenced in a study of T-cell reconstitution after alpha-beta-depleted transplantation in children. TCRdb called the PCR reads again in MiXCR, with one record for every CDR3 protein. The sample consists of some 300,000 distinct CDR3 sequences, about 9.5% of them appearing once. The material was PBMCs, obtained before TCRalphabeta/CD19-depleted stem cell transplant. These receptor sequences come from a boy under two years old with acute myeloid leukemia, due to receive a stem cell transplant. Each CDR3 is given with its conserved first and last residue.

V	CDR3
TRBV5-1	CASKGQGHQETQYF
TRBV4-2	CASSLRLLGSNSNQPQHF
TRBV5-1	CASSSEGRALRGYTF
TRBV7-9	CASSLALRVETQYF
TRBV29-1	CSVEGATSTDTQYF
TRBV6-2/TRBV6-3	CASSYGQLYEQYF
TRBV5-1	CASSPGPLSYEQYF
TRBV7-9	CASSRTAGLRDTEAFF
TRBV20-1	CSASLAGETSYNEQFF
TRBV27	CASSPTQSSYNSPLHF
TRBV20-1	CSARDVQGLSYEQYF
TRBV7-9	CASSARGPSTDTQYF
TRBV5-4	CASSYGLARQETQYF
TRBV21-1	CASRKQRSGANVLTF
TRBV19	CASSIEDGTGVTDTQYF
TRBV20-1	CSARVQGFNEQFF
TRBV5-6	CASSPDSAYEQYF
TRBV10-2	CASRAPGSNQPQHF
TRBV10-3	CAINAKGAPNEQFF
TRBV28	CAGQGMDTEAFF
TRBV7-2	CASSGGQGGQETQYF
TRBV7-6	CASSSRPGGSSYNEQFF
TRBV12-3/TRBV12-4	CAFSFFPLSTGGGNIQYF
TRBV28	CASSLSQDREEDF
TRBV7-9	CASSPHDMAWNSPLHF
TRBV29-1	CSVGGGRPILPQYF
TRBV3-1	CASSHLSGRTDTQYF
TRBV15	CATSRADRAQETQYF
TRBV7-2	CASSLVAGSPEQYF
TRBV12-3/TRBV12-4	CASSSRTVAYEQYF
TRBV20-1	CSAGTDSYEQYF
TRBV4-2	CASSQGHIGTGGTEAFF
TRBV27	CASSWGGQEQFF
TRBV11-1	CASSQPPRPESSGNTIYF
TRBV7-2	CASSLGGSGRTDTQYF
TRBV29-1	CSVWLSTPGHAQETQYF
TRBV2	CASSVLGGWGEQFF
TRBV4-3	CASSQERTFNQPQHF
TRBV7-6	CASSAGTGINSPLHF
TRBV5-1	CASTSGQAYQETQYF
TRBV24-1	CATKAGDSYNEQFF
TRBV9	CASSPRHLYEQYF
TRBV24-1	CATSDLRIGSTQQETQYF
TRBV4-3	CASSQDGASGMYNEQFF
TRBV12-3/TRBV12-4	CASSFRQDKTQYF
TRBV9	CASSPQTVSSYEQYF
TRBV29-1	CSAHRERDTQYF